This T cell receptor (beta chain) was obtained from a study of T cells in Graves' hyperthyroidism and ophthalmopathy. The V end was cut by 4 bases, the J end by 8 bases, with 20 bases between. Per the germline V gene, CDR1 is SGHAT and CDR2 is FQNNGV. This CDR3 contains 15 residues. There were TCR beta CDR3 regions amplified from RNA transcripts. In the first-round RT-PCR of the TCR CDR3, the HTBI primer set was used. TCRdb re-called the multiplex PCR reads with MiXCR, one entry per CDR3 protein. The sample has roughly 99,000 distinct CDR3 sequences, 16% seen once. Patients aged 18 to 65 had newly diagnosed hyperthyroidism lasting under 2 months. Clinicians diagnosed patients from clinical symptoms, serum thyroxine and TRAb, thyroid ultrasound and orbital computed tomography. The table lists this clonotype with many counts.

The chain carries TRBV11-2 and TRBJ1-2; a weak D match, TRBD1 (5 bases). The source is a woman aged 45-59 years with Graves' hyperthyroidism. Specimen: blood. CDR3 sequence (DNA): TGTGCCAGCAGCTGGGGAACCGGGGGACTTCGGGGCTACACCTTC. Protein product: CASSWGTGGLRGYTF. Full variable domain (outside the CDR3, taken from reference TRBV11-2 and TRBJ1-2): EAGVAQSPRYKIIEKRQSVAFWCNPISGHATLYWYQQILGQGPKLLIQFQNNGVVDDSQLPKDRFSAERLKGVDSTLKIQPAKLEDSAVYLCASSWGTGGLRGYTFGSGTRLTVV.